This T cell receptor (beta chain) was sequenced in a study of T cells in Graves' hyperthyroidism and ophthalmopathy. Researchers took RNA transcripts and amplified the TCR beta CDR3 regions from them. Researchers ran a first-round RT-PCR on the TCR CDR3 using the HTBI primer set. MiXCR, applied by TCRdb to the multiplex PCR reads, yields one record per CDR3 protein. The table records over 550,000 distinct CDR3 sequences, approximately 16% of them present only once. This clonotype was seen just once. What it recognizes is unknown. The study, taken as a whole, reports: Blood also showed most of the thyroid clonotypes that were expanded above 0.001.

Clinical symptoms, serum thyroxine and TRAb, thyroid ultrasound and orbital computed tomography together formed the diagnostic basis. The PBMCs were sourced from fresh peripheral blood (about 10 ml). From germline, CDR1 is SGHKS and CDR2 YYEKEE (reference sequence). Trimming removed 4 bases from V and 5 bases from J; junction bases left unmatched: 9. The CDR3 spans 15 residues. This clonotype originated in a woman under 30 with Graves' hyperthyroidism. The specimen sequenced was blood. V usage is TRBV5-5 and J usage is TRBJ2-1; 7 bases are shared with TRBD1. The CDR3 DNA reads as TGTGCCAGCAGCATACGGGACAGAGTTAACAATGAGCAGTTCTTC. It translates to CASSIRDRVNNEQFF. The variable domain in full, completed from reference TRBV5-5 and TRBJ2-1, reads DAGVTQSPTHLIKTRGQQVTLRCSPISGHKSVSWYQQVLGQGPQFIFQYYEKEERGRGNFPDRFSARQFPNYSSELNVNALLLGDSALYLCASSIRDRVNNEQFFGPGTRLTVL.